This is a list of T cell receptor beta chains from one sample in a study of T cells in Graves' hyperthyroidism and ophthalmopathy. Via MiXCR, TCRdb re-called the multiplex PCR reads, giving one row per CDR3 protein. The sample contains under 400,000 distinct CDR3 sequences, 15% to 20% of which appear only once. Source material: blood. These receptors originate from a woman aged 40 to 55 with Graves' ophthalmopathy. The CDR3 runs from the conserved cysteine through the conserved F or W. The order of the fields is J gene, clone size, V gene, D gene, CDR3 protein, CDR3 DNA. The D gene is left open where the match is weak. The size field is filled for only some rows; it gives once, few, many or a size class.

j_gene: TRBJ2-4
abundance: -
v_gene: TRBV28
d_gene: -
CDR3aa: CASSQSLGPRDIQYF
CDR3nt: TGTGCCAGCAGCCAAAGTCTTGGACCCAGGGACATTCAGTACTTC

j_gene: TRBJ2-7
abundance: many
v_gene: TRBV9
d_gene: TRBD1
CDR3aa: CASSANRGDDEQYF
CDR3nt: TGTGCCAGCAGCGCCAACAGGGGCGATGACGAGCAGTACTTC

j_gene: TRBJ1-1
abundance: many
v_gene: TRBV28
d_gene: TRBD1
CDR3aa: CASSSIPDRGNTEAFF
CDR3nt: TGTGCCAGCAGTTCTATCCCCGACAGGGGGAACACTGAAGCTTTCTTT

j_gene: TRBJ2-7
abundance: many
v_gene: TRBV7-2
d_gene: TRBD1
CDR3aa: CASSINRGSRDEQYF
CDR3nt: TGTGCCAGCAGCATCAACAGGGGGAGTCGAGACGAGCAGTACTTC

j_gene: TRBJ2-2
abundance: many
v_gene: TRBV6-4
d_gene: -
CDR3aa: CASTAGGRGRGTGELFF
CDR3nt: TGTGCCAGCACGGCCGGGGGAAGGGGTCGCGGCACCGGGGAGCTGTTTTTT

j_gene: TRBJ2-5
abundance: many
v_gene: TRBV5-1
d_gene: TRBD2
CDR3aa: CASSLTSGNVRETQYF
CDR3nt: TGCGCCAGCAGCTTGACTAGCGGGAACGTTCGGGAGACCCAGTACTTC

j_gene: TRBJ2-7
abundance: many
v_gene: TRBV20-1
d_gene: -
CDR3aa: CSASRTVYEQYF
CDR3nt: TGCAGTGCTAGCCGGACTGTCTACGAGCAGTACTTC

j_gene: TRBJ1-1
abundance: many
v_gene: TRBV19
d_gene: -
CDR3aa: CASSPRQARSNTEAFF
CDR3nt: TGTGCCAGTAGTCCTCGACAGGCTCGATCGAACACTGAAGCTTTCTTT

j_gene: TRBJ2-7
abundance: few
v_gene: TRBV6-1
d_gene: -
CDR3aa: CASSTPAEVYEQYF
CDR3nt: TGTGCCAGCAGTACCCCGGCGGAAGTCTACGAGCAGTACTTC

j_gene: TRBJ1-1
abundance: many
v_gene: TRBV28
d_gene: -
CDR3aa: CASSFASEMNTEAFF
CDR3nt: TGTGCCAGCAGTTTCGCCTCAGAGATGAACACTGAAGCTTTCTTT

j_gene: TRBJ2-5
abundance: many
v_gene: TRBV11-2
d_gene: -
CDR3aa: CASSQGGVPGETQYF
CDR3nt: TGTGCCAGCAGCCAAGGCGGGGTACCTGGGGAGACCCAGTACTTC

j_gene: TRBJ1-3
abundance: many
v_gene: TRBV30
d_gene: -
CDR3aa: CASPGPGATIYF
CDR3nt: TGTGCCTCCCCGGGCCCTGGAGCCACCATATATTTT

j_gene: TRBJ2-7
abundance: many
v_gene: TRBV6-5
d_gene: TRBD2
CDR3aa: CASSYARGGNFGYEQYF
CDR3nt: TGTGCCAGCAGTTACGCACGGGGGGGGAATTTCGGCTACGAGCAGTACTTC

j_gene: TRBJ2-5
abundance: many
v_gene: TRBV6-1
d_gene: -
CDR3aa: CASSRPLAQETQYF
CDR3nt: TGTGCCAGCAGTAGACCGTTGGCCCAAGAGACCCAGTACTTC

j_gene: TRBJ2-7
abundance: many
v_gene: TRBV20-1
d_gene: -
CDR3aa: CSARDKHGIYEQYF
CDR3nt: TGCAGTGCTAGAGATAAACACGGAATCTACGAGCAGTACTTC

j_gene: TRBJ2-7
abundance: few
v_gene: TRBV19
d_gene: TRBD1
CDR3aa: CASSGDRFYEQYF
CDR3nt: TGTGCCAGTAGCGGGGACAGGTTCTACGAGCAGTACTTC

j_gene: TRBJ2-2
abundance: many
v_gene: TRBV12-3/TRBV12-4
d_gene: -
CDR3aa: CASSFSAGLGGELFF
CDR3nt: TGTGCCAGCAGTTTTTCTGCGGGGCTTGGCGGGGAGCTGTTTTTT

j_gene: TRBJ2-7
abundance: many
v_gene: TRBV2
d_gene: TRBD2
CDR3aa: CASSVGRGSNEQYF
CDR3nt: TGTGCCAGCAGTGTTGGGAGGGGTTCAAACGAGCAGTACTTC

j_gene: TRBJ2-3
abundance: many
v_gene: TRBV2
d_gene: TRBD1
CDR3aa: CASSGSGTGADTQYF
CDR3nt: TGTGCCAGCAGTGGGTCCGGGACAGGGGCAGATACGCAGTATTTT

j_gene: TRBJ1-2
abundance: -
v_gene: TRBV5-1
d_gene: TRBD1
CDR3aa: CASSPTGESYGYTF
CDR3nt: TGCGCCAGTTCGCCGACAGGGGAAAGCTATGGCTACACCTTC

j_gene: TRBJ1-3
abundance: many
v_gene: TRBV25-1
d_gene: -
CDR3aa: CASSESGRWERNTIYF
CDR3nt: TGTGCCAGCAGTGAATCGGGCAGGTGGGAGCGAAACACCATATATTTT

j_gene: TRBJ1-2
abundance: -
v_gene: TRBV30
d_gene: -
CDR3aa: CARSRDYYGYTF
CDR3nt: TGTGCCCGCTCCAGGGATTACTATGGCTACACCTTC

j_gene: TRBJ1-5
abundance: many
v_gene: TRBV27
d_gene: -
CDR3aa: CASSLGGILAGSNQPQHF
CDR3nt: TGTGCCAGCAGTTTAGGAGGGATACTAGCGGGTAGCAATCAGCCCCAGCATTTT

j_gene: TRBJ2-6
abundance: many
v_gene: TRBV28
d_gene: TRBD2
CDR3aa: CASSLTSGTAGANVLTF
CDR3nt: TGTGCCAGCAGTTTGACTAGCGGGACGGCGGGGGCCAACGTCCTGACTTTC

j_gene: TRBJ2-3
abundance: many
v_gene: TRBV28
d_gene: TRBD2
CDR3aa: CASSTSGSRTDTQYF
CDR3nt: TGTGCCAGCAGTACTAGCGGGAGTCGCACAGATACGCAGTATTTT

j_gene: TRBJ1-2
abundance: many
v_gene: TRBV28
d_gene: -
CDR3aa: CASSTPGQRFGYTF
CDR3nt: TGTGCCAGCAGTACCCCCGGACAGCGATTTGGCTACACCTTC

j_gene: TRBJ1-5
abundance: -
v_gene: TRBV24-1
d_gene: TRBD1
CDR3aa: CATSDLRKGQDNQPQHF
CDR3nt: TGTGCCACCAGTGATTTGCGAAAGGGACAGGACAATCAGCCCCAGCATTTT

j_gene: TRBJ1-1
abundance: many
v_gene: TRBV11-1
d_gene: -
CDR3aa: CASSDRLLGGDTEAFF
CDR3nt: TGTGCCAGCAGCGATAGGTTGTTGGGTGGAGACACTGAAGCTTTCTTT

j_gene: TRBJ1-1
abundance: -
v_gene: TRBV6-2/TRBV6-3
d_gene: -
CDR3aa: CASSYISTEAFF
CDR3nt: TGTGCCAGCAGTTACATCAGTACTGAAGCTTTCTTT

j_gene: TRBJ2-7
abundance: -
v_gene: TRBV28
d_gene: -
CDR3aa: CASSAQPGRGLMYEQYF
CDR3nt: TGTGCCAGCAGCGCCCAGCCGGGACGGGGACTGATGTACGAGCAGTACTTC

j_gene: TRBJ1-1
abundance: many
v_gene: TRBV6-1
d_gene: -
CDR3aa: CASSDGGGGTEAFF
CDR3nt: TGTGCCAGCAGTGATGGGGGGGGGGGCACTGAAGCTTTCTTT

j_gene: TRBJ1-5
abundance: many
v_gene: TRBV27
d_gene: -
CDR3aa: CASSLGRGLEPQHF
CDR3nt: TGTGCCAGCAGTCTAGGACGGGGTTTAGAGCCCCAGCATTTT

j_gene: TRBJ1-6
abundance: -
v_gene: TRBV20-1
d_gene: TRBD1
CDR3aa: CSAAGTGRSYNSPLHF
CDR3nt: TGCAGTGCAGCCGGGACAGGGCGCTCCTATAATTCACCCCTCCACTTT

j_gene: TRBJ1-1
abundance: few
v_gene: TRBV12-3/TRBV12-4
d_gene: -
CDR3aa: CASSSFDSFEAFF
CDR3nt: TGTGCCAGCAGTTCGTTCGACAGCTTTGAAGCTTTCTTT

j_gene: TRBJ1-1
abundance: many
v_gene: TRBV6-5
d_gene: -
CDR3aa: CASSYWGGTEAFF
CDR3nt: TGTGCCAGCAGTTACTGGGGTGGCACTGAAGCTTTCTTT

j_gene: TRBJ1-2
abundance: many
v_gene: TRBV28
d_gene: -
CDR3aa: CASRDGGGYTF
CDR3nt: TGTGCCAGCAGAGACGGCGGTGGCTACACCTTC